Listed here are 17 T cell receptor beta chains from one sample, sequenced in a study of early T cells in non-severe SARS-CoV-2 infection. TCRdb re-derived calls from the 5' RACE reads in MiXCR, one entry per CDR3 protein. The data contain 60,000 to 75,000 distinct CDR3 sequences, about 4.9% of them seen just once; the ten biggest clones take up 3.6%. The sequencing used whole blood, collected at baseline. The receptors were sampled from an adult who was a healthcare worker with PCR-confirmed SARS-CoV-2 infection or an uninfected control (not recorded which). The donor label of this sample is uncertain.

This clonotype was seen at least ten times. The chain carries TRBV5-8 and TRBJ2-1; 9 nucleotides line up with TRBD2. Trimming removed 2 bases from V and 0 bases from J; junction bases left unmatched: 0. CDR3 length equals 15 residues. Looked up from germline, CDR1 is SGHTS and CDR2 is YDEGEE. The CDR3 region is CASSFSGGSYNEQFF. DNA of the CDR3: TGTGCCAGCAGCTTTAGCGGGGGCTCCTACAATGAGCAGTTCTTC.

The V and J genes are TRBV12-3 or TRBV12-4 and TRBJ1-4; D not resolved. V lost 0 bases and J 7 bases, leaving 15 bases between the germline ends. The CDR3 length is 16 residues. The chain's CDR3 is CASSLALGQVAEKLFF. The CDR3 DNA sequence: TGTGCCAGCAGTTTAGCGCTAGGGCAGGTCGCTGAAAAACTGTTTTTT.

This clonotype occurred many times. The J gene is TRBJ2-3, the V gene TRBV7-2; TRBD1 might be the D (6 bases). Per the germline V gene, CDR1 is SGHTA and CDR2 is FQGNSA. Trimming left V 2 bases short and J 1 base short, with 10 bases between. This CDR3 is built from 15 residues. The CDR3 nucleotides read TGTGCCAGCAGCTTACAGGGGAGAGGCACAGATACGCAGTATTTT. This sequence encodes CASSLQGRGTDTQYF. The whole variable domain, filled in from reference TRBV7-2 and TRBJ2-3, reads GAGVSQSPSNKVTEKGKDVELRCDPISGHTALYWYRQSLGQGLEFLIYFQGNSAPDKSGLPSDRFSAERTGGSVSTLTIQRTQQEDSAVYLCASSLQGRGTDTQYFGPGTRLTVL.

This clonotype was found a few times. The genes are TRBV5-6 and TRBJ1-3; no definite D call. V shed 2 bases and J shed 0 bases, with 9 bases lying between them. The germline V gene has CDR1 SGHDT and CDR2 YYEEEE. This CDR3 is 15 amino acids long. The CDR3 DNA sequence: TGTGCCAGCAGCTTTTGGGAGAGCTCTGGAAACACCATATATTTT. This gives the protein CASSFWESSGNTIYF. Using reference TRBV5-6 and TRBJ1-3 for the parts outside the CDR3, the full variable domain is DAGVTQSPTHLIKTRGQQVTLRCSPKSGHDTVSWYQQALGQGPQFIFQYYEEEERQRGNFPDRFSGHQFPNYSSELNVNALLLGDSALYLCASSFWESSGNTIYFGEGSWLTVV.

This clonotype was counted between two and nine times. V and J are TRBV5-1 and TRBJ1-4; perhaps TRBD1 as D (5 bases). V shed 0 bases and J shed 10 bases, with 10 bases lying between them. In germline, CDR1 is SGHRS, CDR2 YFSETQ. This CDR3 comprises 13 residues. CDR3 loop: CASSLVQEGKLFF. The CDR3 nucleotides read TGCGCCAGCAGCTTGGTACAGGAGGGAAAACTGTTTTTT.

This clonotype was detected many times. The CDR3 DNA sequence: TGTGCCCGAAGCGGACATCCTGTGGGATCTGGAAACACCATATATTTT. Its translation: CARSGHPVGSGNTIYF. The chain combines TRBV30 with TRBJ1-3, with D tentatively TRBD1 (5 bases). The germline CDR1 and CDR2 sequences are GTSNPN and SVGIG (reference sequence). The CDR3 is made up of 16 amino acids. Trimming removed 8 bases from V and 1 base from J, with 21 bases in between.

This clonotype was counted a few times. The chain combines TRBV7-8 with TRBJ2-7; 7 bases line up with TRBD1. This CDR3 is built from 14 residues. V lost 2 bases, J lost 4 bases, and 5 bases stayed unmatched. The germline V gene has CDR1 SGHVS and CDR2 FQNEAQ. Here the CDR3 DNA reads TGTGCCAGCAGCTTAAACAGGGGCGGGTACGAGCAGTACTTC. It translates to CASSLNRGGYEQYF.

Many counts were recorded for this clonotype. The V and J genes are TRBV10-3 and TRBJ1-5; the D gene is possibly TRBD1 (5 bases). The germline CDR1 and CDR2 sequences are ENHRY and SYGVKD. Deletions cut 2 bases from V and 3 bases from J, with 14 bases between. This CDR3 contains 16 residues. The CDR3 reads CAISEGGRSHNQPQHF. The DNA for the CDR3 is TGTGCCATCAGTGAGGGGGGACGGTCACACAATCAGCCCCAGCATTTT.

This clonotype showed up just a few times. This sequence joins TRBV11-2 and TRBJ2-1, with 14 bases matching TRBD2. V was pared by 5 bases and J by 9 bases, with 3 bases of the junction left unmatched. The germline V gene encodes CDR1 SGHAT and CDR2 FQNNGV. CDR3 length: 14 amino acids. The CDR3 region is CASSRGLAGGEQFF. Here the CDR3 DNA reads TGTGCCAGCAGCCGCGGACTAGCGGGGGGTGAGCAGTTCTTC.

The V and J genes are TRBV7-8 and TRBJ2-1, with D hard to call. V lost 3 bases to trimming and J lost 6 bases, with 12 bases between them. Germline V lookup: CDR1 SGHVS, CDR2 FQNEAQ. This CDR3 has 14 amino acids. The CDR3 region has the DNA TGTGCCAGCAGCTTGTCTAGGATCCCCAATGAGCAGTTCTTC. Amino acids: CASSLSRIPNEQFF.

Only a few counts were recorded for this clonotype. V usage is TRBV20-1 and J usage is TRBJ2-6; possible D gene TRBD1, 6 bases. Germline lookup yields CDR1 DFQATT and CDR2 SNEGSKA (reference sequence). The CDR3 is 15 residues long. V lost 0 bases, J lost 1 base, and 7 bases lay in between. The CDR3 nucleotides are TGCAGTGCTAGAGATAGGGGGTCTGGGGCCAACGTCCTGACTTTC. Translated: CSARDRGSGANVLTF.

This clonotype was counted at least ten times. V gene TRBV12-3 or TRBV12-4 combines with J gene TRBJ1-1; 7 positions agree with TRBD1. V was clipped by 6 bases and J by 4 bases; unmatched bases: 8. The CDR3 sequence is 14 residues long. CDR3 DNA: TGTGCCAGCAGCCCCCAGGCAGGGGGCACTGAAGCTTTCTTT. Residues: CASSPQAGGTEAFF.

This clonotype was counted ten times or more. The chain links TRBV9 to TRBJ1-4; no reliable D call. Per germline, CDR1 SGDLS and CDR2 YYNGEE. V lost 1 base and J 0 bases, leaving 10 bases between the germline ends. The CDR3 is 16 residues long. This CDR3 reads CASSVQADATNEKLFF. The CDR3 DNA is TGTGCCAGCAGCGTACAGGCGGATGCAACTAATGAAAAACTGTTTTTT.

In its sample, this clonotype was seen many times. The chain joins TRBV6-6 to TRBJ1-6; TRBD1 aligns across 7 bases. This CDR3 comprises 18 residues. The germline V gene encodes CDR1 MNHNY and CDR2 SVGAGI (reference sequence). The V and J ends lost 2 bases and 4 bases, in that order; junction bases with no gene match: 11. CDR3 DNA: TGTGCCAGCAGTTACAGTCAGGGGGGTTCCCCGTATAATTCACCCCTCCACTTT. It encodes CASSYSQGGSPYNSPLHF.

The chain has TRBV5-1 and TRBJ2-2; no reliable D call. In germline, CDR1 is SGHRS, CDR2 YFSETQ. V gave up 4 bases and J gave up 0 bases, with 16 bases separating them. This CDR3 has 17 amino acids. The CDR3 sequence is CASSPVDGASNTGELFF. The CDR3 coding sequence is TGCGCCAGCAGCCCGGTGGATGGAGCCTCGAACACCGGGGAGCTGTTTTTT.

Concerning this clonotype: Given a much more abundant clone one base away, this may be a read error. J is TRBJ1-1 and V is TRBV25-1; D unclear. This CDR3 is 13 amino acids long. The V end was cut by 3 bases, the J end by 4 bases, with 9 bases between. The germline CDR1 and CDR2 sequences are MGHDK and SYGVNS. CDR3: CASSELGCTEAFF. In nucleotides, the CDR3 is TGTGCCAGCAGTGAGCTGGGGTGCACTGAAGCTTTCTTT.

This clonotype showed up many times. The CDR3 here is CASSQSGGLYEQYF. In DNA form, the CDR3 reads TGTGCCAGCAGCCAATCTGGGGGGCTTTACGAGCAGTACTTC. This rearrangement joins TRBV14 to TRBJ2-7; D tentatively reads TRBD1 or TRBD2 (6 bases each). Germline CDR1 SGHDN, CDR2 FVKESK. The V end lost 2 bases, the J end lost 4 bases, and 12 bases lay between the germline ends. The CDR3 length is 14 residues.